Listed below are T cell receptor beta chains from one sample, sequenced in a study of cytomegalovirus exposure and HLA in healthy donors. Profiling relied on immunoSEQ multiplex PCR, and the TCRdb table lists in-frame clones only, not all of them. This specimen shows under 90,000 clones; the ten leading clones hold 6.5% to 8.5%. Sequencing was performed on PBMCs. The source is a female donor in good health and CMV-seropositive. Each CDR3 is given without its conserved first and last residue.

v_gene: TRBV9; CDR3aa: ASSRPGLALSTDTQY
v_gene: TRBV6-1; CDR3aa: ASSEADRVPY
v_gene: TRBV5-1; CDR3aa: ASRQGGGDIYGYT
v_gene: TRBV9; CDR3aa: ASSVSGGEETQY
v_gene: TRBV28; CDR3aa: ASSKSPAGPPYEQY
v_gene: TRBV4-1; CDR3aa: ASSQERDSRETQY
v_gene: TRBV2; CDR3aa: ASSGYPVEEQF
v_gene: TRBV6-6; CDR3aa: ASCAQGFEKLF
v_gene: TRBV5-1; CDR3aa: ASSEGGARNQPQH
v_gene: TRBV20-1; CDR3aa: SATITDTQY
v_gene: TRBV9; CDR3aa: ASSQGQSSANYGYT
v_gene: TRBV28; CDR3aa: ASSLWTSGSDEQY
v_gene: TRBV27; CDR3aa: ASTGAGVRNSPLH
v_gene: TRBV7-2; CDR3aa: ASSPRENGYT
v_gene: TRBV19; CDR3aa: ASSVQPNTGELF
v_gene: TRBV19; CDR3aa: ASSAKSGNEQY
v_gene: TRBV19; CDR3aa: ASRMRPGLGEKLF
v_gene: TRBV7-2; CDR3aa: ASSTGTSGSLDTQY
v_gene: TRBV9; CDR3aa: ASSVAHNPSSVNEQF
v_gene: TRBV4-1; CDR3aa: ASSPDPGTGGGGGYT
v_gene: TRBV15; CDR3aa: ATSRAGQGAEAF
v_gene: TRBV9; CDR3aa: ASSVATAGELF
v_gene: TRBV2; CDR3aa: ASMAVLSYEQY
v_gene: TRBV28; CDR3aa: ASSLGTGGTQPQH
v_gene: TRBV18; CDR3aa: ASSPTQQGSSEQY
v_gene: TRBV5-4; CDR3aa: ASSLAGGKTQY
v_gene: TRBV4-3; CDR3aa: ASSLNRGGYYEQY
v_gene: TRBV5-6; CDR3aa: ASSPRDRGDTIY